The rows below give T cell receptor beta chains drawn from one sample of a study of beta chain features in type 1 diabetes. The protocol was immunoSEQ multiplex PCR, while the TCRdb copy is restricted to in-frame clones and leaves out a portion. The table has around 430,000 clones, around 28% seen once. Sequenced input: naive CD4+ T cells from blood. The receptors stem from a man between 18 and 35 years old in good health. The CDR3 runs from the conserved cysteine through the conserved F or W. The D gene is left open where the match is weak. Size is stated for part of the rows, as once, few or many counts, or as a class when the clone is expanded.

NA TRBJ1-1 TRBV15 NA TGTGCCACCAGCAGAGAGGAAGACATGGGTCTACGCGCTTTCTTT CATSREEDMGLRAFF
NA TRBJ2-1 TRBV6-5 TRBD2 TGTGCCAGCAGTTACCCGGGACTAGCGGTCAATGAGCAGTTCTTC CASSYPGLAVNEQFF
few TRBJ2-3 TRBV4-2 NA TGTGCCAGCAGCCAAGTTCTAGCCTTCCCGGATACGCAGTATTTT CASSQVLAFPDTQYF
NA TRBJ2-1 TRBV4-3 TRBD2 TGCGCCAGCAGCCAAGGCGGGGGTATTTACAATGAGCAGTTCTTC CASSQGGGIYNEQFF
NA TRBJ2-5 TRBV20-1 NA TGCAGTGCTAGAGGGGGGGAGACCCAGTACTTC CSARGGETQYF
few TRBJ2-3 TRBV7-2 NA TGTGCCAGCAGCTTGGAAGGCACAGATACGCAGTATTTT CASSLEGTDTQYF
NA TRBJ2-3 TRBV7-9 NA TGTGCCAGCAGCTTATCGGTCTCTAGCACAGATACGCAGTATTTT CASSLSVSSTDTQYF
NA TRBJ2-5 TRBV29-1 TRBD1 TGCAGCGCTGCGAGGGACAGCCAAGAGACCCAGTACTTC CSAARDSQETQYF
few TRBJ1-2 TRBV25-1 NA TGTGCCAGCGCCTTGGGGGACTATGGCTACACCTTC CASALGDYGYTF
NA TRBJ2-3 TRBV10-3 NA TGTGCCATCAGTGAAGCCGCCCAAACAGATACGCAGTATTTT CAISEAAQTDTQYF
NA TRBJ2-1 TRBV28 TRBD1 TGTGCCAGCAGCCCCTGGGACAGAGTGAATGAGCAGTTCTTC CASSPWDRVNEQFF
few TRBJ2-1 TRBV7-9 TRBD2 TGTGCCAGCAGCTCGGTAGCGGGTTATTATGAGCAGTTCTTC CASSSVAGYYEQFF
NA TRBJ1-2 TRBV6-1 TRBD1 TGTGCCAGCAGTGTAGGGACAGCCCACTATGGCTACACCTTC CASSVGTAHYGYTF
NA TRBJ2-7 TRBV30 NA TGTGCCTGGAGTGCACGGACAGAGGTCGGATACGAGCAGTACTTC CAWSARTEVGYEQYF
NA TRBJ2-7 TRBV7-2 TRBD2 TGTGCCAGCAGCCCGCTGTCTCTTCCCAGCGGGAGAGACTACGAGCAGTACTTC CASSPLSLPSGRDYEQYF
NA TRBJ2-5 TRBV5-4 NA TGTGCCAGCAGGGACCGGGCCCTACAAGAGACCCAGTACTTC CASRDRALQETQYF